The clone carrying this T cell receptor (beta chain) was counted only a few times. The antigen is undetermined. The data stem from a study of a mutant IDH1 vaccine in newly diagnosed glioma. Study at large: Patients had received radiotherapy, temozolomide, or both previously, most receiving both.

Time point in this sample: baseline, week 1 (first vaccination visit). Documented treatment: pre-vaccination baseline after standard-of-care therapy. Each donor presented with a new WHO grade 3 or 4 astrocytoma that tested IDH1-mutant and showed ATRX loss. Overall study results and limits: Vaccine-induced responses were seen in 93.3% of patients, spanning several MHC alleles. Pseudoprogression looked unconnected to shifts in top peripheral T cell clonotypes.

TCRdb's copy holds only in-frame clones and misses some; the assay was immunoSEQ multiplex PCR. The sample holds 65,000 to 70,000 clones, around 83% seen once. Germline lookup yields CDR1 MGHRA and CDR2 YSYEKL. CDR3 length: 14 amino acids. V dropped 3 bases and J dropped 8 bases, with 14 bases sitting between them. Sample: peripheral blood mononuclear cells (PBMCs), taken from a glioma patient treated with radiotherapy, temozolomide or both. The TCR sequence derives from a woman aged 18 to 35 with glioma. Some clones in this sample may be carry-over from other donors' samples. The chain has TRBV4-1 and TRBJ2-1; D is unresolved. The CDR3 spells CASSQNGPQDEQFF. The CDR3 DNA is TGCGCCAGCAGCCAGAACGGGCCCCAGGATGAGCAGTTCTTC.